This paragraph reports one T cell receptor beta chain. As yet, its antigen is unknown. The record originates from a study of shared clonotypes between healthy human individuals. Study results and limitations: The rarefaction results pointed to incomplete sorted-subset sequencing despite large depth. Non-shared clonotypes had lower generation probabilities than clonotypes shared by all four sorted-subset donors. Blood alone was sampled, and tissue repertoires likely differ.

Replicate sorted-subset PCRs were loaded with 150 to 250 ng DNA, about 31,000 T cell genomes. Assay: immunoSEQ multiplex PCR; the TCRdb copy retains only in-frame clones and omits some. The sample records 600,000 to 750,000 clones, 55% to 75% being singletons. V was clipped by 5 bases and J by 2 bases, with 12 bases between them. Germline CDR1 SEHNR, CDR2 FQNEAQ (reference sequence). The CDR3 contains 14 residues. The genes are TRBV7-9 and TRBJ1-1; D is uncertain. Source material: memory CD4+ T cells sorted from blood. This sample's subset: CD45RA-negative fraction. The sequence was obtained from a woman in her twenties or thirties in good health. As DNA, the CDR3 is TGTGCCAGCAGCAAGGGTTATCCAAACACTGAAGCTTTCTTT. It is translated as CASSKGYPNTEAFF.